This entry describes one T cell receptor beta chain. This record comes from a study of blood T cell repertoires in COVID-19. The germline CDR1 and CDR2 sequences are SGDLS and YYNGEE. This CDR3 has 15 residues. With 1 base clipped from V and 3 bases from J, the junction kept 7 bases outside the gene matches. Using immunoSEQ multiplex PCR, the repertoire was profiled, and TCRdb retains in-frame clones only, with some absent. The profile shows just over 150,000 clones, around 85% of them singletons. This sequence was found in a human donor with acute or convalescent COVID-19. The donor label of this sample is uncertain. The chain employs TRBV9 and TRBJ2-7; 7 positions match TRBD1. Material for sequencing was peripheral blood. CDR3 residues: CASSVLGTASYEQYF. CDR3 nucleotides: TGTGCCAGCAGCGTATTAGGGACAGCGAGCTACGAGCAGTACTTC.